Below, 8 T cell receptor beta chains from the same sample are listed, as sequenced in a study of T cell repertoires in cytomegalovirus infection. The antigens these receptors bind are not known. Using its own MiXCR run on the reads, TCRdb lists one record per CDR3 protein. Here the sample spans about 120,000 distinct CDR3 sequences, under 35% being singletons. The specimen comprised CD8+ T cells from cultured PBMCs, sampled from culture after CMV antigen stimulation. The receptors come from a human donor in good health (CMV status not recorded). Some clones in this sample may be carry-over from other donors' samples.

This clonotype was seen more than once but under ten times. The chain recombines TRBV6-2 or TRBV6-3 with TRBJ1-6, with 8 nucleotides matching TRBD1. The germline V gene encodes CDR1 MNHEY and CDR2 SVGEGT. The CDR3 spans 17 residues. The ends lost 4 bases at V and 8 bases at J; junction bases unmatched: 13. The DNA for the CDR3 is TGTGCCAGCAGTTCCTCGCTCAGGGGGCAAGAGGATTCACCCCTCCACTTT. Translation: CASSSSLRGQEDSPLHF.

The CDR3: CASSQEPIGTEAFF. Written as DNA, the CDR3 is TGCGCCAGCAGCCAAGAACCAATAGGCACTGAAGCTTTCTTT. The chain links TRBV4-1 to TRBJ1-1, with D unresolved. The germline V gene encodes CDR1 MGHRA and CDR2 YSYEKL. The CDR3 is 14 residues long. The V end lost 0 bases, the J end lost 4 bases, and 9 bases lay between the germline ends.

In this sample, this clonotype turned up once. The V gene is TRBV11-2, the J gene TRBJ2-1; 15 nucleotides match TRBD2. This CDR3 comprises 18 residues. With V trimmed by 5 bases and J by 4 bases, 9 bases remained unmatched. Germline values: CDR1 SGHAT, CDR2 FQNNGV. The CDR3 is CASSRRTSGGGDYNEQFF. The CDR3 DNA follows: TGTGCCAGCAGCCGAAGGACTAGCGGGGGGGGGGATTACAATGAGCAGTTCTTC. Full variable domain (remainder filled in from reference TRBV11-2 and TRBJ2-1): EAGVAQSPRYKIIEKRQSVAFWCNPISGHATLYWYQQILGQGPKLLIQFQNNGVVDDSQLPKDRFSAERLKGVDSTLKIQPAKLEDSAVYLCASSRRTSGGGDYNEQFFGPGTRLTVL.

The CDR3 loop is CASSFPTSGGGRTDTQYF. In nucleotides, the CDR3 is TGTGCCAGCAGTTTCCCTACTAGCGGGGGGGGTCGCACAGATACGCAGTATTTT. This chain connects TRBV28 to TRBJ2-3; 13 positions match TRBD2. CDR1 is MDHEN and CDR2 is SYDVKM in the germline V gene. The CDR3 extends over 18 amino acids. With 3 bases clipped from V and 1 base from J, the junction kept 7 bases outside the gene matches.

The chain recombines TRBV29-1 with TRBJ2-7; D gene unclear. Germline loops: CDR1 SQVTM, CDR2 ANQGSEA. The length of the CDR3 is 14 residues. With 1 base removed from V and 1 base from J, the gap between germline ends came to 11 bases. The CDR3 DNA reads TGCAGCGTTGAAGCCCAGCCCCCGTCCTACGAGCAGTACTTC. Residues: CSVEAQPPSYEQYF.

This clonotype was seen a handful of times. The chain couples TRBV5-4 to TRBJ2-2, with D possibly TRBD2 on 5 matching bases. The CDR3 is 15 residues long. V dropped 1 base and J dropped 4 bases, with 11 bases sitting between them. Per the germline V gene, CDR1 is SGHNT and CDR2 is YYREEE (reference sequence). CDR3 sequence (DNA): TGTGCCAGCAGCTTGTGGGCGGGTAGCACCGGGGAGCTGTTTTTT. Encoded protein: CASSLWAGSTGELFF.

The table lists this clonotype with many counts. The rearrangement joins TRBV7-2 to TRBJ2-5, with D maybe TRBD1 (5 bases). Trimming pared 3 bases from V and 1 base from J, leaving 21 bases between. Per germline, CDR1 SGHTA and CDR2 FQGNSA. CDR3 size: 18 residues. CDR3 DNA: TGTGCCAGCAGCTTCCAGGGTCTTAGGCACGATTCCCAAGAGACCCAGTACTTC. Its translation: CASSFQGLRHDSQETQYF.

The CDR3 loop is CASSPWTGLTGELFF. CDR3 sequence (DNA): TGTGCCAGCAGCCCGTGGACAGGGCTGACCGGGGAGCTGTTTTTT. This rearrangement joins TRBV7-9 to TRBJ2-2; 8 positions agree with TRBD1. Unmatched junction bases numbered 7, after V lost 5 bases and J lost 5 bases. The CDR3 runs 15 residues. Germline V gene data show CDR1 as SEHNR and CDR2 as FQNEAQ (reference sequence).